This entry lists 29 T cell receptor beta chains sequenced from one sample in a study of T cell responses to AZD1222 COVID-19 vaccine. Profiled with immunoSEQ multiplex PCR; TCRdb holds only in-frame clones, not every one. In the table there are about 200,000 clones, 90% to 95% of which are singletons. The starting material was peripheral blood, obtained 28 days after the second AZD1222 dose. These receptors all come from an adult who received the AZD1222 COVID-19 vaccine.

V usage is TRBV2 and J usage is TRBJ2-7, with a weak D call TRBD1 (6 bases). Trimming stripped 6 bases from V and 1 base from J, with 10 bases between. The CDR3 loop spans 13 amino acids. Germline V CDR1 and CDR2: SNHLY, FYNNEI. The CDR3 DNA follows: TGTGCCAGCAGCGTAGGACAGTCCTACGAGCAGTACTTC. Translated, it gives CASSVGQSYEQYF.

The chain combines TRBV27 with TRBJ2-1; TRBD2 matches at 13 bases. Germline-derived CDR1 and CDR2 are MNHEY and SMNVEV (reference sequence). V trimming: 2 bases; J trimming: 9 bases; junction bases outside the gene matches: 13. The CDR3 is 18 amino acids. CDR3 amino acids: CASSLKLRTSGSVGEQFF. In DNA form, the CDR3 reads TGTGCCAGCAGTTTAAAGTTAAGGACTAGCGGGAGTGTAGGTGAGCAGTTCTTC.

The chain links TRBV27 to TRBJ1-5, with 7 bases aligning to TRBD1. Germline lookup yields CDR1 MNHEY and CDR2 SMNVEV (reference sequence). J was trimmed by 4 bases and V by 6 bases; bases with no gene match: 6. The CDR3 runs to 14 residues. CDR3 sequence (DNA): TGTGCCAGCAGCAAGACAGGGAAGAATCAGCCCCAGCATTTT. Its translation: CASSKTGKNQPQHF.

The chain carries TRBV19 and TRBJ1-4; TRBD1 might be the D (6 bases). The CDR3 covers 16 residues. Germline loops: CDR1 LNHDA, CDR2 SQIVND (reference sequence). V was trimmed by 4 bases and J by 6 bases, leaving 18 bases between them. The CDR3 here is CASSTAGVLAYEKLFF. The CDR3 DNA reads as TGTGCCAGTAGTACAGCAGGGGTTCTAGCATATGAAAAACTGTTTTTT.

The chain recombines TRBV11-3 with TRBJ1-1; D gene unclear. This CDR3 is 12 amino acids long. The V and J ends lost 1 base and 8 bases respectively, with 8 bases between them. Germline V gene sequence: CDR1 SGHNT, CDR2 YENEEA. The CDR3 sequence is CASSLGPAEAFF. In DNA form, the CDR3 reads TGTGCCAGCAGCTTAGGTCCAGCGGAAGCTTTCTTT.

The chain links TRBV10-1 to TRBJ2-2; 11 bases align to TRBD2. V lost 5 bases, J lost 3 bases, and 2 bases stayed unmatched. The CDR3 covers 15 residues. The V gene's germline CDR1 is WNHNN and CDR2 SYGVQD (reference sequence). CDR3 protein: CASSRTSGYTGELFF. The CDR3 nucleotides read TGCGCCAGCAGTAGGACTAGCGGGTACACCGGGGAGCTGTTTTTT.

The rearrangement uses TRBV6-6 and TRBJ1-6, with D possibly matching TRBD1 (5 bases). Germline CDR1 and CDR2: MNHNY and SVGAGI (reference sequence). With 6 bases removed from V and 3 bases from J, the gap between germline ends came to 27 bases. The CDR3 totals 20 residues. The CDR3 DNA is TGTGCCAGCAGCAGCAACTGGGACGACCCACGGGAAGGCTATAATTCACCCCTCCACTTT. Encoded protein: CASSSNWDDPREGYNSPLHF.

The rearrangement joins TRBV7-9 to TRBJ1-2; 7 bases line up with TRBD1. There are 13 residues in the CDR3. V lost 3 bases to trimming and J lost 11 bases; unmatched junction nucleotides: 9. CDR1 is SEHNR and CDR2 is FQNEAQ in the germline V gene (reference sequence). The CDR3 DNA sequence: TGTGCCAGCAGCTTGGGGACAGTCGGCAGGTACACCTTC. Protein product: CASSLGTVGRYTF.

J is TRBJ2-1 and V is TRBV7-9; D ambiguous. The germline V gene has CDR1 SEHNR and CDR2 FQNEAQ (reference sequence). V was pared by 2 bases and J by 1 base, with 0 bases between. The CDR3 length is 12 residues. CDR3 nucleotide sequence: TGTGCCAGCAGCTTATCCTACAATGAGCAGTTCTTC. Translated, it gives CASSLSYNEQFF.

This rearrangement joins TRBV7-8 to TRBJ2-7; 7 bases fit TRBD2. There are 15 residues in the CDR3. Trimming took 3 bases from V and 0 from J; bases not matched to a gene: 5. CDR1 SGHVS and CDR2 FQNEAQ come from the germline V gene. CDR3: CASSFTGTTSYEQYF. CDR3 nucleotides: TGTGCCAGCAGCTTTACCGGGACTACCTCCTACGAGCAGTACTTC.

The rearrangement joins TRBV6-5 to TRBJ2-1; 7 nucleotides agree with TRBD2. Germline V CDR1 and CDR2: MNHEY, SVGAGI. V shed 0 bases, J shed 2 bases, and the junction held 4 bases outside the gene matches. This CDR3 is 16 amino acids long. The CDR3 is CASSYSASGAYNEQFF. In nucleotides, the CDR3 is TGTGCCAGCAGTTACTCGGCTAGCGGAGCCTACAATGAGCAGTTCTTC.

This rearrangement joins TRBV11-2 to TRBJ2-3, with 7 nucleotides matching TRBD2. This CDR3 has 18 residues. Trimming removed 8 bases from V and 0 bases from J; junction bases left unmatched: 17. CDR1 is SGHAT and CDR2 is FQNNGV in the germline V gene. This CDR3 is CASCPKSGTRRSTDTQYF. Written as DNA, the CDR3 is TGTGCCAGCTGCCCCAAAAGCGGGACCCGAAGGAGCACAGATACGCAGTATTTT. Together with reference TRBV11-2 and TRBJ2-3, the CDR3 gives the full variable domain: EAGVAQSPRYKIIEKRQSVAFWCNPISGHATLYWYQQILGQGPKLLIQFQNNGVVDDSQLPKDRFSAERLKGVDSTLKIQPAKLEDSAVYLCASCPKSGTRRSTDTQYFGPGTRLTVL.

The rearrangement uses TRBV3-1 (or the pseudogene TRBV3-2) and TRBJ2-7, with D possibly being TRBD2 (5 bases). Germline values: CDR1 LGHDT, CDR2 YNNKEL (reference sequence). The CDR3 totals 13 residues. The V gene lost 7 bases and the J gene lost 2 bases, with 12 bases spanning the gap. The CDR3 sequence is CASTRGPAYEQYF. The CDR3 bases are TGTGCCAGCACCCGGGGTCCGGCCTACGAGCAGTACTTC.

This clone was seen only a few times. The chain carries TRBV6-5 and TRBJ1-6, with 9 bases fitting TRBD1. Germline lookup yields CDR1 MNHEY and CDR2 SVGAGI. The trim removed 5 bases at V and 10 bases at J, leaving 6 bases unmatched. The CDR3 has 14 residues. The DNA for the CDR3 is TGTGCCAGCAGTCGGGACAGGGCCAGCTCACCCCTCCACTTT. Encoded protein: CASSRDRASSPLHF.

V and J are TRBV3-1 (or the pseudogene TRBV3-2) and TRBJ2-3; no definite D call. V dropped 1 base and J dropped 1 base, with 18 bases sitting between them. The CDR3 covers 18 residues. Germline CDR1 and CDR2: LGHDT and YNNKEL (reference sequence). CDR3 sequence: CASSQAPRWAAGTDTQYF. The CDR3 DNA reads as TGTGCCAGCAGCCAAGCCCCAAGGTGGGCGGCAGGCACAGATACGCAGTATTTT.

This sequence joins TRBV2 and TRBJ1-1; 12 bases align to TRBD1. The ends lost 6 bases at V and 6 bases at J; junction bases unmatched: 2. Germline CDR1 SNHLY, CDR2 FYNNEI. The CDR3 length is 13 residues. The CDR3 DNA reads as TGTGCCAGCAGGGGACAGGGGGCTTCTGAAGCTTTCTTT. Translation: CASRGQGASEAFF.

CDR3 sequence (DNA): TGTGCCAGCAGCGTCCAGAACACCGGGGAGCTGTTTTTT. This encodes CASSVQNTGELFF. The V gene is TRBV9, the J gene TRBJ2-2, with D uncertain. CDR1 is SGDLS, CDR2 YYNGEE, per germline. The ends were cut back, 2 bases at V and 1 base at J, with 3 bases in the middle. The CDR3 loop spans 13 amino acids.

The genes are TRBV5-1 and TRBJ2-6; 7 bases line up with TRBD2. CDR1 is SGHRS and CDR2 is YFSETQ in the germline V gene. The ends lost 1 base at V and 2 bases at J; junction bases unmatched: 0. The CDR3 is 15 amino acids. In DNA, the CDR3 is TGCGCCAGCAGCTTGCTAGCGGCTGGGGCCAACGTCCTGACTTTC. It codes for CASSLLAAGANVLTF.

The chain combines TRBV7-9 with TRBJ1-1; 7 nucleotides line up with TRBD1. The length of the CDR3 is 14 residues. V shed 8 bases, J shed 5 bases, and the junction held 11 bases outside the gene matches. Looked up from germline, CDR1 is SEHNR and CDR2 is FQNEAQ (reference sequence). CDR3 protein: CASGEGGTGTEAFF. CDR3 DNA: TGTGCCAGCGGCGAAGGGGGCACCGGAACTGAAGCTTTCTTT.

The genes are TRBV9 and TRBJ2-1; D is unclear. This CDR3 comprises 15 residues. V was trimmed by 2 bases and J by 1 base, leaving 10 bases between them. Germline lookup yields CDR1 SGDLS and CDR2 YYNGEE. The CDR3 bases are TGTGCCAGCAGCGTTGCCGGGCCTTCCTACAATGAGCAGTTCTTC. It yields the protein CASSVAGPSYNEQFF.

CDR3 in DNA: TGCGCCAGCAGCCCTCGGACTGGTTCTGGAAACACCATATATTTT. Translation gives CASSPRTGSGNTIYF. The chain couples TRBV5-1 to TRBJ1-3; D is ambiguous. Trimming pared 4 bases from V and 1 base from J, leaving 12 bases between. The germline V gene encodes CDR1 SGHRS and CDR2 YFSETQ. The CDR3 consists of 15 residues.

DNA for the CDR3: TGTGCCAGCAGAATAACAGGTGTTTATGAAAAACTGTTTTTT. Protein sequence: CASRITGVYEKLFF. The chain carries TRBV6-5 and TRBJ1-4, with D tentatively TRBD1 (5 bases). This CDR3 has 14 residues. Trimming shortened V by 6 bases and J by 6 bases, and 14 bases separated the two germline ends. Germline V lookup: CDR1 MNHEY, CDR2 SVGAGI.

The V and J genes are TRBV30 and TRBJ1-2, with D possibly being TRBD1 (5 bases). V lost 6 bases to trimming and J lost 5 bases, with 16 bases between them. The CDR3 runs 13 residues. Germline CDR1 is GTSNPN and CDR2 is SVGIG (reference sequence). Written as DNA, the CDR3 is TGTGCCTGCATATACCGAAGGGGTTATGGCTACACCTTC. The encoded protein is CACIYRRGYGYTF. Looking up the rest from reference TRBV30 and TRBJ1-2 gives the full variable domain: SQTIHQWPATLVQPVGSPLSLECTVEGTSNPNLYWYRQAAGRGLQLLFYSVGIGQISSEVPQNLSASRPQDRQFILSSKKLLLSDSGFYLCACIYRRGYGYTFGSGTRLTVV.

The chain is built from TRBV10-3 and TRBJ2-1; TRBD2 is a possible D gene (6 bases). Between the trimmed V and J ends, which lost 4 bases and 6 bases, there was a span of 13 bases. CDR1 and CDR2 from the germline V gene are ENHRY and SYGVKD. CDR3 size: 14 residues. In nucleotides, the CDR3 is TGTGCCATCAGTGCCTCAATTAGCGGCAATGAGCAGTTCTTC. Its protein product is CAISASISGNEQFF.

The sample holds a few counts of this clone. The rearrangement links TRBV7-2 to TRBJ1-6; 8 nucleotides agree with TRBD1. From germline, CDR1 is SGHTA and CDR2 FQGNSA. Trimming cost V 1 base and J 3 bases; bases outside gene matches: 5. The CDR3 is 17 amino acids. The CDR3 DNA reads as TGTGCCAGCAGCTTAGGCCGGGACAGGAACTATAATTCACCCCTCCACTTT. As protein: CASSLGRDRNYNSPLHF.

The CDR3 DNA reads as TGTGCCAGCAGCGTATTTGGAAGCGGGAGAGGGCAAGAGACCCAGTACTTC. It specifies CASSVFGSGRGQETQYF. V is TRBV9 and J is TRBJ2-5; 8 nucleotides agree with TRBD2. V lost 1 base to trimming and J lost 2 bases; unmatched junction nucleotides: 10. Germline V CDR1 and CDR2: SGDLS, YYNGEE. There are 17 residues in the CDR3.

This clone was counted once. V is TRBV4-1 and J is TRBJ2-1; 7 bases fit TRBD2. The junction had 5 bases not matched to a gene; V was cut back by 1 base and J by 5 bases. Germline V lookup: CDR1 MGHRA, CDR2 YSYEKL. The CDR3 is 15 amino acids. The CDR3 DNA reads TGCGCCAGCAGCCAAGCGTCCGGGACTAACAATGAGCAGTTCTTC. Encoded protein: CASSQASGTNNEQFF.

The CDR3 coding sequence is TGTGCCAGTCGGGCGGGCAGCGACTATGGCTACACCTTC. This sequence encodes CASRAGSDYGYTF. The rearrangement uses TRBV28 and TRBJ1-2; D ambiguous. There are 13 residues in the CDR3. CDR1 and CDR2 from the germline V gene are MDHEN and SYDVKM. Trimming took off 9 bases at V and 3 bases at J, with 14 bases between the two ends.

The rearrangement uses TRBV7-3 and TRBJ2-3, with 7 bases identical to TRBD2. Trimming at V came to 1 base and at J to 5 bases, leaving 9 bases not matched to a gene. This CDR3 is built from 16 residues. The germline V gene has CDR1 SGHTA and CDR2 FQGTGA. CDR3 residues: CASSLSGGSMGDTQYF. In DNA form, the CDR3 reads TGTGCCAGCAGCTTAAGCGGCGGGAGTATGGGAGATACGCAGTATTTT.